The 30 T cell receptor beta chains below come from one sample, sequenced in a study of OX40 agonist ivuxolimab in advanced cancers. This table comes from immunoSEQ multiplex PCR, and its TCRdb copy is limited to in-frame clones, with some not included. The data contain about 70,000 clones, around 84% of them singletons. The specimen was CD4+ or CD8+ T cells sorted from blood, collected in a trial of the OX40 agonist ivuxolimab. Receptor source: an adult with an advanced solid tumor such as melanoma, head and neck, liver or kidney cancer.

The chain recombines TRBV5-1 with TRBJ2-3; 11 nucleotides align to TRBD2. The V gene's germline CDR1 is SGHRS and CDR2 YFSETQ. The CDR3 is 17 amino acids. With V trimmed by 3 bases and J by 5 bases, 11 bases remained unmatched. The CDR3 loop reads CASSSGTSGFPRDTQYF. CDR3 in DNA: TGCGCCAGCAGCTCCGGGACTAGCGGATTCCCCCGAGATACGCAGTATTTT.

The chain links TRBV28 to TRBJ2-7, with D possibly matching TRBD2 (7 bases). V dropped 7 bases and J dropped 9 bases, with 22 bases sitting between them. The CDR3 sequence is 14 residues long. Germline CDR1 is MDHEN and CDR2 is SYDVKM. The CDR3 reads CASTGGRGGLGQYF. In DNA form, the CDR3 reads TGTGCCAGCACGGGGGGTAGAGGGGGTCTCGGGCAGTACTTC.

The chain carries TRBV30 and TRBJ2-1, with D possibly TRBD2 on 6 matching bases. CDR3 length equals 14 residues. Trimming took 4 bases from V and 9 from J, leaving 19 bases between them. Germline V gives CDR1 GTSNPN, CDR2 SVGIG (reference sequence). The CDR3 loop reads CAWNPRRMEGEQFF. CDR3 DNA: TGTGCCTGGAACCCCAGGCGGATGGAGGGTGAGCAGTTCTTC.

This clone was seen a handful of times. V and J are TRBV30 and TRBJ1-3, with no clear D. V gave up 0 bases and J gave up 5 bases, with 5 bases separating them. This CDR3 comprises 12 residues. Germline CDR1 GTSNPN, CDR2 SVGIG (reference sequence). The CDR3 is CAWSVRRNTIYF. CDR3 in DNA: TGTGCCTGGAGTGTACGTCGAAACACCATATATTTT. Together with reference TRBV30 and TRBJ1-3, the CDR3 gives the full variable domain: SQTIHQWPATLVQPVGSPLSLECTVEGTSNPNLYWYRQAAGRGLQLLFYSVGIGQISSEVPQNLSASRPQDRQFILSSKKLLLSDSGFYLCAWSVRRNTIYFGEGSWLTVV.

The chain is built from TRBV7-6 and TRBJ1-1; 9 bases match TRBD1. V shed 2 bases, J shed 4 bases, and the junction held 5 bases outside the gene matches. The CDR3 sequence is 15 residues long. Germline CDR1 is SGHVS and CDR2 is FNYEAQ. DNA of the CDR3: TGTGCCAGCAGCTTATTCACAGGGGGCGGCACTGAAGCTTTCTTT. It yields the protein CASSLFTGGGTEAFF.

This clone has only a few counts. The chain is built from TRBV6-1 and TRBJ2-7, with D possibly matching TRBD2 (5 bases). V lost 5 bases and J 2 bases, leaving 13 bases between the germline ends. Germline CDR1 is MNHNS and CDR2 is SASEGT. The CDR3 has 14 residues. CDR3 nucleotides: TGTGCCAGCAGTCCCGGACTGGGGACCTACGAGCAGTACTTC. It codes for CASSPGLGTYEQYF.

The chain employs TRBV19 and TRBJ2-7; the match to TRBD2 covers 11 bases. The CDR3 loop spans 16 amino acids. Germline lookup yields CDR1 LNHDA and CDR2 SQIVND (reference sequence). J lost 4 bases, V lost 6 bases, and 11 bases had no gene match. CDR3 sequence: CASSPRGTSGLYEQYF. The CDR3 bases are TGTGCCAGTAGCCCCCGGGGGACTAGCGGACTATACGAGCAGTACTTC.

The chain carries TRBV6-5 and TRBJ1-2; TRBD1 aligns across 7 bases. Germline V lookup: CDR1 MNHEY, CDR2 SVGAGI. This CDR3 spans 13 amino acids. V lost 3 bases, J lost 9 bases, and 7 bases stayed unmatched. CDR3 residues: CASSYRDSVSYTF. CDR3 DNA: TGTGCCAGCAGTTATAGGGACAGTGTAAGCTACACCTTC.

This clone turned up a few times. This chain uses TRBV19 with TRBJ2-7; D perhaps matches TRBD2 (5 bases). The ends were cut back, 3 bases at V and 6 bases at J, with 12 bases in the middle. There are 13 residues in the CDR3. Germline V lookup: CDR1 LNHDA, CDR2 SQIVND (reference sequence). CDR3 bases: TGTGCCAGTAGTATTGGGTATGGACTCGAGCAGTACTTC. Its translation: CASSIGYGLEQYF. The variable domain in full, with the rest retrieved from reference TRBV19 and TRBJ2-7, is DGGITQSPKYLFRKEGQNVTLSCEQNLNHDAMYWYRQDPGQGLRLIYYSQIVNDFQKGDIAEGYSVSREKKESFPLTVTSAQKNPTAFYLCASSIGYGLEQYFGPGTRLTVT.

The chain links TRBV19 to TRBJ2-3, with 7 bases identical to TRBD2. Germline-derived CDR1 and CDR2 are LNHDA and SQIVND (reference sequence). V shed 5 bases, J shed 3 bases, and the junction held 8 bases outside the gene matches. This CDR3 contains 15 residues. CDR3 sequence (DNA): TGTGCCAGTAGTGACAGACTAGCCGCGACAGATACGCAGTATTTT. This codes for CASSDRLAATDTQYF.

J is TRBJ1-4 and V is TRBV4-1; 7 bases are a match to TRBD1. Looked up from germline, CDR1 is MGHRA and CDR2 is YSYEKL. CDR3 length: 17 residues. Trimming removed 1 base from V and 8 bases from J; junction bases left unmatched: 13. Written as DNA, the CDR3 is TGCGCCAGCAGCCAAGTGACGTGGAGGGGGCTAAGGGAAAAACTGTTTTTT. Residues: CASSQVTWRGLREKLFF.

V and J are TRBV2 and TRBJ2-1, with 14 nucleotides matching TRBD2. J was trimmed by 8 bases and V by 6 bases; bases with no gene match: 15. Germline CDR1 SNHLY, CDR2 FYNNEI. The CDR3 is 18 amino acids. The CDR3 nucleotides read TGTGCCAGCAGCGGGACTAGCGGGGGCTTCTCGCGCCGCGATGAGCAGTTCTTC. Translating it yields CASSGTSGGFSRRDEQFF. Using reference TRBV2 and TRBJ2-1 for the parts outside the CDR3, the full variable domain is EPEVTQTPSHQVTQMGQEVILRCVPISNHLYFYWYRQILGQKVEFLVSFYNNEISEKSEIFDDQFSVERPDGSNFTLKIRSTKLEDSAMYFCASSGTSGGFSRRDEQFFGPGTRLTVL.

The chain has TRBV28 and TRBJ2-1; D may be TRBD1 or TRBD2 (5 bases each). Germline loops: CDR1 MDHEN, CDR2 SYDVKM. This CDR3 has 12 residues. The V end lost 10 bases, the J end lost 3 bases, and 10 bases lay between the germline ends. The DNA for the CDR3 is TGTGCCACCGGGACCAACTACAATGAGCAGTTCTTC. Amino acid sequence: CATGTNYNEQFF.

The chain carries TRBV27 and TRBJ1-5, with a possible D match to TRBD1 (5 bases). Germline loops: CDR1 MNHEY, CDR2 SMNVEV (reference sequence). This CDR3 spans 16 amino acids. V lost 6 bases and J 9 bases, leaving 24 bases between the germline ends. The CDR3 coding sequence is TGTGCCAGCAGCCTGGCGGGGGTCCCTCAGGTTTCGCCCCAGCATTTT. It yields the protein CASSLAGVPQVSPQHF.

The chain uses TRBV19 and TRBJ2-7; 14 bases line up with TRBD2. The CDR3 has 12 amino acids. J was trimmed by 11 bases and V by 9 bases; bases with no gene match: 6. Germline V CDR1 and CDR2: LNHDA, SQIVND (reference sequence). The CDR3 sequence: CASAGTSGSKYF. The CDR3 coding sequence is TGTGCCAGCGCCGGGACTAGCGGGAGCAAGTACTTC.

V gene TRBV10-3 combines with J gene TRBJ2-7; D possibly matches TRBD1 or TRBD2 (5 bases each). Germline CDR1 reads ENHRY; CDR2 reads SYGVKD. The length of the CDR3 is 13 residues. V dropped 8 bases and J dropped 5 bases, with 16 bases sitting between them. This CDR3 reads CAISGTYGNEQYF. The CDR3 nucleotides read TGTGCCATCTCCGGGACCTACGGTAACGAGCAGTACTTC.

The gene calls are TRBV5-1 and TRBJ1-3; D remains ambiguous. Trimming removed 2 bases from V and 0 bases from J, with 24 bases in between. The CDR3 covers 20 residues. CDR1 and CDR2 (germline): SGHRS, YFSETQ. The DNA for the CDR3 is TGCGCCAGCAGCTTTGGTTCTTTATGGACCATGGAGTTCTCTGGAAACACCATATATTTT. Amino acids: CASSFGSLWTMEFSGNTIYF.

This clone was seen just once. The chain carries TRBV10-3 and TRBJ1-2; 7 nucleotides align to TRBD1. The V gene's germline CDR1 is ENHRY and CDR2 SYGVKD. The V segment lost 10 bases and the J segment 1 base; nucleotides outside the gene matches: 12. This CDR3 has 15 amino acids. CDR3 amino acids: CATVPRTGFNYGYTF. The CDR3 bases are TGTGCCACCGTGCCGAGGACAGGCTTTAACTATGGCTACACCTTC.

The chain is built from TRBV2 and TRBJ2-3; 10 bases map to TRBD2. This CDR3 has 18 residues. The junction had 14 bases not matched to a gene; V was cut back by 8 bases and J by 0 bases. CDR1 SNHLY and CDR2 FYNNEI come from the germline V gene. The DNA for the CDR3 is TGTGCCAGCCGTAAATGGGTAGCGGGGGGTCCTAGCACAGATACGCAGTATTTT. It encodes CASRKWVAGGPSTDTQYF.

This CDR3 reads CASSLVQNTEAFF. The DNA of the CDR3 is TGTGCCAGCAGCTTAGTCCAGAACACTGAAGCTTTCTTT. The genes are TRBV7-9 and TRBJ1-1; no reliable D call. The CDR3 consists of 13 residues. Germline CDR1 is SEHNR and CDR2 is FQNEAQ (reference sequence). Between the trimmed V and J ends, which lost 1 base and 1 base, there was a span of 4 bases.

This clone was counted once. V gene TRBV19 combines with J gene TRBJ1-1; a weak D match, TRBD1 (6 bases). Germline V CDR1 and CDR2: LNHDA, SQIVND (reference sequence). The V and J ends lost 5 bases and 6 bases respectively, with 16 bases between them. The CDR3 contains 14 residues. The CDR3 reads CASSETGSGPEAFF. The CDR3 region has the DNA TGTGCCAGTAGTGAGACAGGTTCGGGCCCTGAAGCTTTCTTT.

V is TRBV29-1 and J is TRBJ2-1, with 7 positions matching TRBD1. CDR1 SQVTM and CDR2 ANQGSEA come from the germline V gene. The CDR3 is 14 amino acids. The trim removed 6 bases at V and 4 bases at J, leaving 9 bases unmatched. In nucleotides, the CDR3 is TGCAGCGTCGATACCGACAGGGAGTACAATGAGCAGTTCTTC. Translating gives CSVDTDREYNEQFF.

This chain uses TRBV4-3 with TRBJ2-3, with D perhaps TRBD2 (5 bases). Trimming took off 4 bases at V and 6 bases at J, with 17 bases between the two ends. The CDR3 spans 15 residues. CDR1 LGHNA and CDR2 YSLEER come from the germline V gene. The CDR3 protein is CASSLRSGLGDTQYF. The CDR3, as DNA: TGCGCCAGCAGCCTCCGAAGCGGATTGGGCGATACGCAGTATTTT.

The V and J genes are TRBV6-5 and TRBJ2-1, with 9 bases identical to TRBD2. This CDR3 is built from 16 residues. V was clipped by 4 bases and J by 7 bases; unmatched bases: 11. Germline V CDR1 and CDR2: MNHEY, SVGAGI. CDR3 nucleotide sequence: TGTGCCAGCAGTTCCCGCGGGGGGGCCTTAGGGAATGAGCAGTTCTTC. Its translation is CASSSRGGALGNEQFF.

The chain is built from TRBV9 and TRBJ2-3; 8 bases are a match to TRBD2. The germline gives CDR1 SGDLS, CDR2 YYNGEE. With 3 bases clipped from V and 0 bases from J, the junction kept 9 bases outside the gene matches. The CDR3 consists of 17 residues. Here the CDR3 reads CASSARLAYQSTDTQYF. The CDR3, as DNA: TGTGCCAGCAGCGCCCGACTAGCGTATCAAAGCACAGATACGCAGTATTTT.

The rearrangement uses TRBV19 and TRBJ2-7, with D tentatively TRBD1 (5 bases). This CDR3 is built from 13 residues. V was trimmed by 5 bases and J by 4 bases, leaving 12 bases between them. Germline CDR1 and CDR2: LNHDA and SQIVND (reference sequence). This chain's CDR3 is CASSWGPTYEQYF. DNA of the CDR3: TGTGCCAGTAGTTGGGGCCCAACTTACGAGCAGTACTTC.

The CDR3 spells CASSITSGGASDTQYF. The CDR3 DNA follows: TGTGCCAGCAGCATAACTAGCGGGGGGGCCTCGGATACGCAGTATTTT. The chain has TRBV6-6 and TRBJ2-3; 13 bases are a match to TRBD2. The length of the CDR3 is 16 residues. Germline CDR1 reads MNHNY; CDR2 reads SVGAGI (reference sequence). V dropped 6 bases and J dropped 6; count of bases not matched to a gene: 9.

The chain joins TRBV5-1 to TRBJ1-1; 9 positions match TRBD1. The V and J ends lost 4 bases and 5 bases, in that order; junction bases with no gene match: 6. Germline loops: CDR1 SGHRS, CDR2 YFSETQ. This CDR3 has 14 residues. CDR3 residues: CASSRQGERTEAFF. The CDR3 nucleotides are TGCGCCAGCAGCCGACAGGGGGAGCGAACTGAAGCTTTCTTT.

The chain links TRBV10-3 to TRBJ2-5; TRBD1 is a possible D gene (6 bases). There are 18 residues in the CDR3. Germline V CDR1 and CDR2: ENHRY, SYGVKD. V lost 2 bases to trimming and J lost 2 bases, with 21 bases between them. Here the CDR3 reads CAISEGLLKGRGQETQYF. Written as DNA, the CDR3 is TGTGCCATCAGTGAGGGCCTCCTTAAGGGAAGGGGGCAAGAGACCCAGTACTTC.

The chain carries TRBV6-1 and TRBJ2-2; 9 nucleotides line up with TRBD1. The CDR3 runs to 14 residues. The V segment lost 9 bases and the J segment 3 bases; nucleotides outside the gene matches: 5. CDR1 and CDR2 from the germline V gene are MNHNS and SASEGT. The CDR3 protein is CARGTGWDTGELFF. CDR3 coding DNA: TGTGCCAGAGGGACAGGGTGGGACACCGGGGAGCTGTTTTTT.